A single sample gave rise to the 24 T cell receptor beta chains below, sequenced in a study of T cells in women clearing cervical HPV infection. This table comes from immunoSEQ multiplex PCR, and its TCRdb copy is limited to in-frame clones, with some not included. The sample has 35,000 to 45,000 clones, and its top ten clones hold 1.2%. Sequenced input: blood buffy coat. These receptors came from a woman aged 18 to 75 with a cervical HPV16 infection that either progressed to CIN3+ or cleared (not recorded which).

Of note for this clone: The CDR3 end is not reached by the read, which stops 3 residues before it; the germline J gene fills it in. The chain carries TRBV5-1 and TRBJ1-2, with 8 bases aligning to TRBD1. Germline CDR1 reads SGHRS; CDR2 reads YFSETQ. The CDR3 is made up of 13 amino acids. J lost 4 bases, V lost 4 bases, and 3 bases had no gene match. Partial CDR3 DNA: TGCGCCAGCAGCCCCGGGACAGGCTATGGC. Amino acids: CASSPGTGYG. The whole CDR3 reads CASSPGTGYGYTF. Together with reference TRBV5-1 and TRBJ1-2, the CDR3 gives the full variable domain: KAGVTQTPRYLIKTRGQQVTLSCSPISGHRSVSWYQQTPGQGLQFLFEYFSETQRNKGNFPGRFSGRQFSNSRSEMNVSTLELGDSALYLCASSPGTGYGYTFGSGTRLTVV.

In the case of this clone: The read falls 3 residues short of the CDR3 end, and the missing part is taken from the germline J gene. The rearrangement joins TRBV10-3 to TRBJ2-1; TRBD2 agrees at 10 bases. The CDR3 totals 15 residues. Trimming took 6 bases from V and 7 from J; bases not matched to a gene: 9. From germline, CDR1 is ENHRY and CDR2 SYGVKD. The DNA read from the CDR3 is TGTGCCATCAGGACCGGGACTAGCGCTTTAAATGAG. Translating gives CAIRTGTSALNE. The entire CDR3 protein is CAIRTGTSALNEQFF.

Notes on this clone: The read stops 3 residues short of the end of the CDR3; the missing end is completed from the germline J gene. The chain recombines TRBV19 with TRBJ1-2; D may be TRBD1 (6 bases). CDR1 and CDR2 from the germline V gene are LNHDA and SQIVND (reference sequence). CDR3 length equals 16 residues. Here the CDR3 reads CASSDPGQSSTDTYTF. The DNA read from the CDR3 is TGTGCCAGTAGCGATCCCGGACAGAGTAGCACAGATACC.

On this clone: With the read ending 3 residues before the CDR3 end, the germline J gene is used to fill in that end. V gene TRBV5-1 combines with J gene TRBJ2-1; 13 bases align to TRBD2. Germline lookup yields CDR1 SGHRS and CDR2 YFSETQ. V trimming: 5 bases; J trimming: 9 bases; junction bases outside the gene matches: 11. This CDR3 spans 16 amino acids. The covered CDR3 bases are TGCGCCAGCAGTCGATCCGGGACTAGCGGGATCGTTGAG. Protein: CASSRSGTSGIVE. The full CDR3 reads CASSRSGTSGIVEQFF.

A note on this clone: With the read ending 3 residues before the CDR3 end, the germline J gene is used to fill in that end. V usage is TRBV10-3 and J usage is TRBJ2-3; maybe TRBD1 (6 bases). The V end lost 2 bases, the J end lost 4 bases, and 16 bases lay between the germline ends. Germline CDR1 ENHRY, CDR2 SYGVKD. This CDR3 is built from 16 residues. CDR3 bases read: TGTGCCATCAGTGAGGCCCCAGGGGTTAGCGCAGATACG. Protein sequence: CAISEAPGVSADT. The whole CDR3 sequence is CAISEAPGVSADTQYF.

With respect to this clone: The read ends 3 residues early relative to the CDR3; the germline J gene fills the gap. V usage is TRBV11-2 and J usage is TRBJ1-2; TRBD1 matches 10 bases. The CDR3 consists of 13 residues. Germline V lookup: CDR1 SGHAT, CDR2 FQNNGV. The sequenced part of the CDR3 DNA is TGTGCCAGCAGCCTCCGGACAGGGGGAGGC. Encoded protein: CASSLRTGGG. The whole CDR3 region reads CASSLRTGGGYTF.

Incomplete CDR3 DNA: TGTGCCAGCAGCATGCAGGACAGGGTCCTCAATGAG. Its translation is CASSMQDRVLNE. The entire CDR3 protein is CASSMQDRVLNEQFF. This chain links TRBV9 with TRBJ2-1, with 8 bases aligning to TRBD1. The CDR3 extends 3 residues past the end of the read, so its final part is completed from the germline J gene. V trimming: 4 bases; J trimming: 6 bases; junction bases outside the gene matches: 9. The CDR3 length is 15 residues. The germline V gene has CDR1 SGDLS and CDR2 YYNGEE.

For this clone: The read finishes 3 residues shy of the CDR3 end, and the germline J gene is used to complete it. The chain couples TRBV6-4 to TRBJ2-2; D might be TRBD2 (5 bases). CDR1 is MRHNA and CDR2 is SNTAGT in the germline V gene. Deletions cut 0 bases from V and 5 bases from J, with 16 bases between. The CDR3 covers 17 residues. This CDR3 reads CASSDSRGRVGTGELFF. Incomplete CDR3 DNA: TGTGCCAGCAGTGACTCGAGAGGGCGAGTCGGAACCGGGGAG.

The part of the CDR3 DNA that was read is TGCAGCTTCCGGGACAGGGGCTCCGGGGAG. It is translated as CSFRDRGSGE. The full CDR3 reads CSFRDRGSGELFF. The V call is TRBV29-1, the J call TRBJ2-2, with 10 bases fitting TRBD1. The read ends 3 residues early relative to the CDR3; the germline J gene fills the gap. J was trimmed by 6 bases and V by 8 bases; bases with no gene match: 6. Germline-derived CDR1 and CDR2 are SQVTM and ANQGSEA. CDR3 length equals 13 residues.

Note on this clone: The sequenced fragment ends 3 residues before the CDR3 boundary, so the rest is inferred from the germline J gene. This chain connects TRBV5-1 to TRBJ2-3; 7 bases map to TRBD1. Germline CDR1 and CDR2: SGHRS and YFSETQ. The V segment lost 0 bases and the J segment 5 bases; nucleotides outside the gene matches: 6. The CDR3 covers 15 residues. The covered CDR3 bases are TGCGCCAGCAGCTTGGACAGGGGAGAAGGAGATACG. Its translation is CASSLDRGEGDT. Given in full, the CDR3 is CASSLDRGEGDTQYF.

On this clone itself: Sequencing ends 3 residues short of the CDR3 end; the germline J gene provides the rest. The chain joins TRBV19 to TRBJ2-3; 7 positions agree with TRBD2. The CDR3 totals 20 residues. V was clipped by 1 base and J by 1 base; unmatched bases: 17. The germline gives CDR1 LNHDA, CDR2 SQIVND (reference sequence). The CDR3 here is CASSIVGTSSVGGGTDTQYF. CDR3 DNA (partial): TGTGCCAGTAGTATAGTTGGGACTTCTAGCGTGGGGGGGGGCACAGATACG. The variable domain in full, completed from reference TRBV19 and TRBJ2-3, reads DGGITQSPKYLFRKEGQNVTLSCEQNLNHDAMYWYRQDPGQGLRLIYYSQIVNDFQKGDIAEGYSVSREKKESFPLTVTSAQKNPTAFYLCASSIVGTSSVGGGTDTQYFGPGTRLTVL.

Of note for this clone: The read terminates 3 residues before the CDR3 end, so the remaining end is supplied by the germline J gene. The genes are TRBV19 and TRBJ2-5; a possible D gene is TRBD2 (6 bases). This CDR3 region has 12 residues. V lost 6 bases and J 4 bases, leaving 9 bases between the germline ends. Germline V gives CDR1 LNHDA, CDR2 SQIVND (reference sequence). The CDR3 protein is CASREGLETQYF. Partial CDR3 DNA: TGTGCCAGTAGGGAGGGGTTAGAGACC.

On this clone itself: Read sequence stops 3 residues before the CDR3 end, and the germline J gene provides the missing end. The V call is TRBV18, the J call TRBJ1-4; maybe TRBD1 (5 bases). V was pared by 1 base and J by 5 bases, with 11 bases between. The CDR3 contains 15 residues. Germline V CDR1 and CDR2: KGHSH, LQKENI. Partial CDR3 DNA: TGTGCCAGCTCACCACAAGCCGCAGGGAATGAAAAA. Amino acid sequence: CASSPQAAGNEK. The whole CDR3 is CASSPQAAGNEKLFF. The variable domain in full, with the rest retrieved from reference TRBV18 and TRBJ1-4, is NAGVMQNPRHLVRRRGQEARLRCSPMKGHSHVYWYRQLPEEGLKFMVYLQKENIIDESGMPKERFSAEFPKEGPSILRIQQVVRGDSAAYFCASSPQAAGNEKLFFGSGTQLSVL.

A note on this clone: The read ends 3 residues before the CDR3 terminus; that terminus is restored from the germline J gene. The J gene is TRBJ2-3, the V gene TRBV6-1, with D perhaps matching TRBD1 (5 bases). Germline CDR1 is MNHNS and CDR2 is SASEGT. Trimming removed 2 bases at V and 3 bases at J, with 6 bases between. The length of the CDR3 is 13 residues. CDR3 bases read: TGTGCCAGCAGTGAAAGGGGAACAGATACG. Translation gives CASSERGTDT. The whole CDR3 region reads CASSERGTDTQYF.

Comments on this clone: The read ends 3 residues early relative to the CDR3; the germline J gene fills the gap. The chain links TRBV9 to TRBJ1-6, with a tentative D call TRBD1 (6 bases). The CDR3 runs to 14 residues. CDR1 SGDLS and CDR2 YYNGEE come from the germline V gene. V shed 3 bases and J shed 7 bases, with 11 bases lying between them. CDR3 loop: CASSGTATNSPLHF. The part of the CDR3 DNA that was read is TGTGCCAGCAGCGGGACAGCTACCAATTCACCC.

As to this clone: Read coverage stops 3 residues before the CDR3 terminus; the germline J gene supplies the remainder. V and J are TRBV7-2 and TRBJ2-3; 10 bases map to TRBD1. From germline, CDR1 is SGHTA and CDR2 FQGNSA. The CDR3 is made up of 15 amino acids. The part of the CDR3 DNA that was read is TGTGCCAGCAGCGTTGGGACAGGGGAGGGAGAGACG. Encoded protein: CASSVGTGEGET. The whole CDR3 protein is CASSVGTGEGETQYF.

Turning to this clone: The read is 3 residues too short to cover the CDR3 end, so that end is filled in from the germline J gene. V and J are TRBV29-1 and TRBJ1-5; 9 bases map to TRBD1. This CDR3 is built from 15 residues. Losses at the gene ends were 7 bases for V and 3 bases for J; bases not matched to a gene: 10. From germline, CDR1 is SQVTM and CDR2 ANQGSEA. CDR3 protein: CSAVSDRGPNQPQHF. The sequenced part of the CDR3 DNA is TGCAGCGCAGTCTCGGACAGGGGTCCCAATCAGCCC.

A remark on this clone: Read coverage stops 3 residues before the CDR3 terminus; the germline J gene supplies the remainder. The chain has TRBV20-1 and TRBJ2-5, with 7 bases aligning to TRBD1. Trimming at V came to 4 bases and at J to 5 bases, leaving 10 bases not matched to a gene. The germline CDR1 and CDR2 sequences are DFQATT and SNEGSKA (reference sequence). CDR3 length: 14 residues. The CDR3: CSATQPTGMETQYF. CDR3 DNA (partial): TGCAGTGCTACCCAACCGACAGGGATGGAGACC.

Regarding this clone: The DNA ends 3 residues before the CDR3 does, and the rest of the CDR3 is filled in from the germline J gene. V is TRBV5-1 and J is TRBJ1-6; no firm D call. Germline values: CDR1 SGHRS, CDR2 YFSETQ. Trimming stripped 5 bases from V and 6 bases from J, with 21 bases between. This CDR3 region has 17 residues. The CDR3 here is CASRDRRPAQPNSPLHF. The DNA read from the CDR3 is TGCGCCAGCAGAGACCGTCGCCCTGCACAGCCTAATTCACCC.

Comments on this clone: The read ends 3 residues shy of where the CDR3 ends; the end is completed using the germline J gene. The same CDR3 also results from other DNA sequences found in this sample. The chain couples TRBV18 to TRBJ1-3; the match to TRBD1 covers 9 bases. There are 15 residues in the CDR3. CDR1 and CDR2 (germline): KGHSH, LQKENI. Trimming removed 5 bases from V and 4 bases from J; junction bases left unmatched: 6. The sequenced part of the CDR3 DNA is TGTGCCAGCTCAGAACAGGGGGCGCAAGGAAACACC. Its protein product is CASSEQGAQGNT. The complete CDR3 protein is CASSEQGAQGNTIYF. The whole variable domain, remainder taken from reference TRBV18 and TRBJ1-3, is NAGVMQNPRHLVRRRGQEARLRCSPMKGHSHVYWYRQLPEEGLKFMVYLQKENIIDESGMPKERFSAEFPKEGPSILRIQQVVRGDSAAYFCASSEQGAQGNTIYFGEGSWLTVV.

With respect to this clone: Read data end 3 residues before the CDR3 end; the end is taken from the germline J gene. This sequence joins TRBV29-1 and TRBJ1-1, with unresolved D. The germline V and J ends were trimmed by 4 bases and 4 bases, with 16 bases remaining between them. The CDR3 covers 14 residues. CDR1 is SQVTM, CDR2 ANQGSEA, per germline. CDR3 sequence reads: CSVGRSAYGTEAFF. CDR3 bases read: TGCAGCGTTGGAAGGTCAGCGTACGGCACTGAA.

The CDR3 sequence: CASSPTSVGTDTQYF. Incomplete CDR3 DNA: TGTGCCAGCAGCCCTACTAGCGTGGGCACAGATACG. The chain employs TRBV11-1 and TRBJ2-3; 7 positions match TRBD2. The read terminates 3 residues ahead of where the CDR3 ends, so the germline J gene completes it. This CDR3 contains 15 residues. Germline CDR1 is SGHAT and CDR2 is FQDESV (reference sequence). V gave up 5 bases and J gave up 1 base; unmatched junction bases: 6.

A note on this clone: The read stops 3 residues short of the end of the CDR3; the missing end is completed from the germline J gene. The V gene is TRBV14, the J gene TRBJ2-7; 12 bases are a match to TRBD2. The CDR3 extends over 14 amino acids. Germline V lookup: CDR1 SGHDN, CDR2 FVKESK. Trimming cost V 7 bases and J 6 bases; bases outside gene matches: 7. CDR3: CASTETSGSFEQYF. The sequenced part of the CDR3 DNA is TGTGCCAGCACCGAGACTAGCGGGAGTTTCGAG.

Turning to this clone: From the germline J gene comes the end of the CDR3, since the read stops 3 residues before it. V is TRBV27 and J is TRBJ2-7; 9 bases align to TRBD1. CDR3 length: 15 residues. V lost 5 bases, J lost 2 bases, and 7 bases stayed unmatched. CDR1 is MNHEY and CDR2 is SMNVEV in the germline V gene (reference sequence). The sequenced CDR3 bases are TGTGCCAGCAGTCCGAAGGGGACAGGGACCTACGAG. Protein product: CASSPKGTGTYE. The entire CDR3 protein reads CASSPKGTGTYEQYF.